This entry features one TCR beta chain sequence. This record comes from a study of T cell changes during pregnancy in multiple sclerosis. Per the germline V gene, CDR1 is MNHNS and CDR2 is SASEGT. This CDR3 comprises 12 residues. V shed 5 bases and J shed 3 bases, with 7 bases lying between them. The table came from immunoSEQ multiplex PCR; TCRdb's copy has only in-frame clones and leaves some out. The data contain 30,000 to 45,000 clones, just over 85% of them singletons. The chain employs TRBV6-1 and TRBJ1-2; unclear D gene. The TCR sequence derives from a female donor with multiple sclerosis, enrolled in a pregnancy study. The sample was CD4+ T cells from peripheral blood mononuclear cells, taken before pregnancy. The CDR3 sequence is CASSRGDYGYTF. The CDR3 DNA is TGTGCCAGCAGTCGGGGTGACTATGGCTACACCTTC.